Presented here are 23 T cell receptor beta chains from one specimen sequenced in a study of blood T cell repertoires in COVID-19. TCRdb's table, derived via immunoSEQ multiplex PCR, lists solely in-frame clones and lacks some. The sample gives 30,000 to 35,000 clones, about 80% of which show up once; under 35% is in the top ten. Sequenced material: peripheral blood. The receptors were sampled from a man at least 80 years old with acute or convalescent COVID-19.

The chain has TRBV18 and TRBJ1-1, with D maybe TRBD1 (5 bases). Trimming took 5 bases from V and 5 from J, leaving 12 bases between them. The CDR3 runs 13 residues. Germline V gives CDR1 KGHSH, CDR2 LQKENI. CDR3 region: CASSGRVGTEAFF. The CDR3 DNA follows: TGTGCCAGCTCAGGCAGGGTTGGGACTGAAGCTTTCTTT.

CDR3 in DNA: TGTGCTAGTGGTTTGGTCGGGACAGGGAGTGAAAAACTGTTTTTT. This translates into CASGLVGTGSEKLFF. This chain links TRBV12-5 with TRBJ1-4, with TRBD1 matching 9 bases. The CDR3 contains 15 residues. Germline lookup yields CDR1 LGHNT and CDR2 FRNRAP. Trimming removed 0 bases from V and 7 bases from J; junction bases left unmatched: 3. The full variable domain, rest sourced from reference TRBV12-5 and TRBJ1-4, is DARVTQTPRHKVTEMGQEVTMRCQPILGHNTVFWYRQTMMQGLELLAYFRNRAPLDDSGMPKDRFSAEMPDATLATLKIQPSEPRDSAVYFCASGLVGTGSEKLFFGSGTQLSVL.

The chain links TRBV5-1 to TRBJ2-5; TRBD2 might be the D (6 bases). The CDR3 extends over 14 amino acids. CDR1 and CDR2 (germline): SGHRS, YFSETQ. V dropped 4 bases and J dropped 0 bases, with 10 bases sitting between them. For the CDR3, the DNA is TGCGCCAGCAGCCCGCGGGGTTACCAAGAGACCCAGTACTTC. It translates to CASSPRGYQETQYF.

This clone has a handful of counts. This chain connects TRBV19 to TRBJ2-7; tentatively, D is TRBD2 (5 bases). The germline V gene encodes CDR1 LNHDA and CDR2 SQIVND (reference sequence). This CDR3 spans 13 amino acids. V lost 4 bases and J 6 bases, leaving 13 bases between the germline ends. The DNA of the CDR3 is TGTGCCAGTAGTAGAGGGTGGCGCGGCGAGCAGTACTTC. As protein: CASSRGWRGEQYF. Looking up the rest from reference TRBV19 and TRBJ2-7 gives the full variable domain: DGGITQSPKYLFRKEGQNVTLSCEQNLNHDAMYWYRQDPGQGLRLIYYSQIVNDFQKGDIAEGYSVSREKKESFPLTVTSAQKNPTAFYLCASSRGWRGEQYFGPGTRLTVT.

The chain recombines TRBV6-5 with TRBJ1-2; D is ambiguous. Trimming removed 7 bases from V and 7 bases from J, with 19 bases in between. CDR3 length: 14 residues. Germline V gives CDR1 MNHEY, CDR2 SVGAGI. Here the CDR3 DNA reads TGTGCCAGCACCAACCCGGGAAGTTGGGGTGGCTACACCTTC. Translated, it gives CASTNPGSWGGYTF.

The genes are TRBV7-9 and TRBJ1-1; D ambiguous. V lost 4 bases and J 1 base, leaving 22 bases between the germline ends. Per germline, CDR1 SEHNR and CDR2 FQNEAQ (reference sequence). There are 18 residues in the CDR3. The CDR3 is CASSSAPGRSRANTEAFF. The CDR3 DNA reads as TGTGCCAGCAGCTCCGCTCCGGGCCGATCGAGGGCGAACACTGAAGCTTTCTTT.

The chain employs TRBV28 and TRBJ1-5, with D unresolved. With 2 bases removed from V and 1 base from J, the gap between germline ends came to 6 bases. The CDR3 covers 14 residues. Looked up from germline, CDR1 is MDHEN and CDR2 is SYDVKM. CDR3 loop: CASSLVVSNQPQHF. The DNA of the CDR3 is TGTGCCAGCAGTTTAGTCGTCAGCAATCAGCCCCAGCATTTT.

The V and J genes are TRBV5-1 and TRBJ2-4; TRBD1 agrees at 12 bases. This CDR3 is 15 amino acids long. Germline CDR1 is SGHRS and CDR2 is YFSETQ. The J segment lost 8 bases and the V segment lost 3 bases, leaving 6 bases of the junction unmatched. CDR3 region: CASSYGTGGAYIQYF. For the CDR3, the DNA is TGCGCCAGCAGCTATGGGACAGGGGGCGCATACATTCAGTACTTC.

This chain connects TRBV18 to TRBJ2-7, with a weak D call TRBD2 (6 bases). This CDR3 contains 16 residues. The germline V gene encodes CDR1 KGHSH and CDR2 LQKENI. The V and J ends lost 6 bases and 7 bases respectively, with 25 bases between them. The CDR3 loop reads CASSLGLTSFSFEQYF. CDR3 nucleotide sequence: TGTGCCAGCTCTCTCGGTTTGACTAGTTTTTCTTTTGAGCAGTACTTC. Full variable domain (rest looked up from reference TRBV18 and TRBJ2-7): NAGVMQNPRHLVRRRGQEARLRCSPMKGHSHVYWYRQLPEEGLKFMVYLQKENIIDESGMPKERFSAEFPKEGPSILRIQQVVRGDSAAYFCASSLGLTSFSFEQYFGPGTRLTVT.

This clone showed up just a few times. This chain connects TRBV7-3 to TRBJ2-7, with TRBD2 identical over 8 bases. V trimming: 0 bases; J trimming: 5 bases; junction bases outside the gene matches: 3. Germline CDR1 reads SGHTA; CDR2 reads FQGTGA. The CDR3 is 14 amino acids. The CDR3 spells CASSLTGTSDEQYF. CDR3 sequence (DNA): TGTGCCAGCAGCTTAACCGGGACTAGTGACGAGCAGTACTTC.

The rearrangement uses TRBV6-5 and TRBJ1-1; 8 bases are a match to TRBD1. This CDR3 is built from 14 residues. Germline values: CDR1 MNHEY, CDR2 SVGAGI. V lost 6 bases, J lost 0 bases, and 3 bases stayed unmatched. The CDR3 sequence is CASSRTGMNTEAFF. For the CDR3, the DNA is TGTGCCAGCAGCAGGACAGGGATGAACACTGAAGCTTTCTTT.

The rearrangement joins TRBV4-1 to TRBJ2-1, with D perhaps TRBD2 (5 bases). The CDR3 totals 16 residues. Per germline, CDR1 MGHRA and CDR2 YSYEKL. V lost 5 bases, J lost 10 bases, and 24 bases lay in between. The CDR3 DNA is TGCGCCAGCAGCTTCACTTCGGCCCCGGGATCATCGGAGCAGTTCTTC. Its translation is CASSFTSAPGSSEQFF.

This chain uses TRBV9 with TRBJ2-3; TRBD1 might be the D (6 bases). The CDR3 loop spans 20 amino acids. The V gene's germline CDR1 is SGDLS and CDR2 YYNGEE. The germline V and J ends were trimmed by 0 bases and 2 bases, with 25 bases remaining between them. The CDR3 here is CASSVGSRGLGAVLTDTQYF. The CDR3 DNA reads TGTGCCAGCAGCGTAGGTAGTAGGGGGTTAGGGGCAGTTCTCACAGATACGCAGTATTTT.

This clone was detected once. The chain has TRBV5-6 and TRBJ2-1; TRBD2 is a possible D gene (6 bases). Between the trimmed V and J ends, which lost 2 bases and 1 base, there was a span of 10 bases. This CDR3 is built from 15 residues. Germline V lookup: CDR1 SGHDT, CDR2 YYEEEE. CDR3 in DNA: TGTGCCAGCAGCTTCGTAGCGGAGTCCTACAATGAGCAGTTCTTC. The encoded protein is CASSFVAESYNEQFF.

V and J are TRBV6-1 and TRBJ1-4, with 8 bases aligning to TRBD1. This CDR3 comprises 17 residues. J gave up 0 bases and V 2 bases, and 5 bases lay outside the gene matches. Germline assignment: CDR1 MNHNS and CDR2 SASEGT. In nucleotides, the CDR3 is TGTGCCAGCAGTGAACAGGGGGCGATGCCAACTAATGAAAAACTGTTTTTT. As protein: CASSEQGAMPTNEKLFF.

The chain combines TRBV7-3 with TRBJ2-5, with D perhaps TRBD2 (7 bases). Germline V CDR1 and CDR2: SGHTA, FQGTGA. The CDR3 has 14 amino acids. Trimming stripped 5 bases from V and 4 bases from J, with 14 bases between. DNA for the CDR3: TGTGCCAGCAGCCACTCAGGGGAGGGAGAGACCCAGTACTTC. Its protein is CASSHSGEGETQYF.

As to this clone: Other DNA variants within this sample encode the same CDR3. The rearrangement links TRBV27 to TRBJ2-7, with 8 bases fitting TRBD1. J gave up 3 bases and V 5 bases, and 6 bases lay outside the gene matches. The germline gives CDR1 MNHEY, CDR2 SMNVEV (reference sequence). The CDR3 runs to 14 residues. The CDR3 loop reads CASSPDRDLYEQYF. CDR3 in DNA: TGTGCCAGCAGTCCGGACAGGGACCTCTACGAGCAGTACTTC.

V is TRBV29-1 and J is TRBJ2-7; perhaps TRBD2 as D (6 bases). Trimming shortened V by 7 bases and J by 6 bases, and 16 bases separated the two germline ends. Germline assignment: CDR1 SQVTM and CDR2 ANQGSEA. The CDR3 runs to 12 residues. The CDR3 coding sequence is TGCAGCGGCGGGATCCCCGGAGGCGAGCAGTACTTC. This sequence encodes CSGGIPGGEQYF.

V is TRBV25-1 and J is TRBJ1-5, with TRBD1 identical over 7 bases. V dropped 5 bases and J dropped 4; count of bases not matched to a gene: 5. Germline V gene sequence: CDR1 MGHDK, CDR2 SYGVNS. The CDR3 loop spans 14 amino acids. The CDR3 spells CASSRAGGNQPQHF. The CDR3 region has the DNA TGTGCCAGCAGTCGGGCAGGGGGGAATCAGCCCCAGCATTTT.

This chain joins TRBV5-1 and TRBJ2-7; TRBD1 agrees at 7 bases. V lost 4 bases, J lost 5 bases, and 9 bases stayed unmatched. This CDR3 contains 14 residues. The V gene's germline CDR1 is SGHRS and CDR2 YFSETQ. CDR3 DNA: TGCGCCAGCAGCACCGTACAGGGGCGGCACGAGCAGTACTTC. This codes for CASSTVQGRHEQYF.

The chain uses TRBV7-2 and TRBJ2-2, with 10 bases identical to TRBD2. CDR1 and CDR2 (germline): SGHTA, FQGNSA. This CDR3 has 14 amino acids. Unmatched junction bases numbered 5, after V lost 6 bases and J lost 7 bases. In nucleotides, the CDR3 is TGTGCCAGCAGACCTAGCGGGAGTGGCGGGGAGCTGTTTTTT. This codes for CASRPSGSGGELFF.

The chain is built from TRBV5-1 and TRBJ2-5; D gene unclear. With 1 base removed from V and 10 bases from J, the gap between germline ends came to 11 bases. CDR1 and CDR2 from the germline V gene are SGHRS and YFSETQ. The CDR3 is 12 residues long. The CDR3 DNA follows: TGCGCCAGCAGCTTGTCAGGCCGCGACCAGTACTTC. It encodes CASSLSGRDQYF. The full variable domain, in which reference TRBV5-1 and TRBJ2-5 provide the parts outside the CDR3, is KAGVTQTPRYLIKTRGQQVTLSCSPISGHRSVSWYQQTPGQGLQFLFEYFSETQRNKGNFPGRFSGRQFSNSRSEMNVSTLELGDSALYLCASSLSGRDQYFGPGTRLLVL.

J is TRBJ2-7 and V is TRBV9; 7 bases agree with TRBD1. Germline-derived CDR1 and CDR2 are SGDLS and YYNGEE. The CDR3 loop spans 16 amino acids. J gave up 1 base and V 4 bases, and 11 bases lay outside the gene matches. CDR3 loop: CASSPEGAWGSYEQYF. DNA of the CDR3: TGTGCCAGCAGCCCCGAGGGGGCTTGGGGATCCTACGAGCAGTACTTC.